One sample yielded the 25 T cell receptor beta chains listed below, sequenced in a study of T cells after yellow fever vaccination. TCRdb recomputed calls from the 5' RACE reads with MiXCR, one row per CDR3 protein. The sample has tens of thousands of distinct CDR3 sequences; approximately 7.7% are singletons. Sequenced material: CD8+ T cells sorted from PBMCs, taken around 5 days after the first yellow fever vaccination. These receptor sequences come from a man aged 18-30 years who received the YFV17D yellow fever vaccine.

This clonotype was recorded many times. The CDR3 region is CSARDPGLIRGQYF. CDR3 coding DNA: TGCAGTGCTAGAGATCCGGGACTAATTCGCGGCCAGTACTTC. The chain recombines TRBV20-1 with TRBJ2-5, with 7 bases lining up with TRBD2. V trimming: 0 bases; J trimming: 10 bases; junction bases outside the gene matches: 11. This CDR3 is built from 14 residues. The germline V gene has CDR1 DFQATT and CDR2 SNEGSKA (reference sequence).

There are many counts of this clonotype. The chain couples TRBV5-1 to TRBJ2-7, with D perhaps matching TRBD1 (6 bases). This CDR3 has 14 amino acids. Trimming left V 2 bases short and J 2 bases short, with 11 bases between. Germline-derived CDR1 and CDR2 are SGHRS and YFSETQ. The CDR3 spells CASSFLGDTYEQYF. The CDR3 coding sequence is TGCGCCAGCAGCTTTCTCGGGGACACCTACGAGCAGTACTTC.

This chain links TRBV5-4 with TRBJ2-6; D tentatively reads TRBD1 or TRBD2 (5 bases each). The CDR3 covers 16 residues. Germline V CDR1 and CDR2: SGHNT, YYREEE (reference sequence). V lost 0 bases and J lost 4, with 11 bases in between. CDR3 DNA: TGTGCCAGCAGCTTGGGGGACCCCGGAGGGGCCAACGTCCTGACTTTC. Protein product: CASSLGDPGGANVLTF.

This clonotype was detected ten times or more. This CDR3 reads CASSPRASGGAYTQYF. CDR3 coding DNA: TGTGCCAGCAGCCCGCGTGCGAGCGGGGGGGCCTATACGCAGTATTTT. The chain recombines TRBV7-9 with TRBJ2-3; 10 positions match TRBD2. The V gene's germline CDR1 is SEHNR and CDR2 FQNEAQ (reference sequence). The CDR3 sequence is 16 residues long. Trimming cost V 5 bases and J 7 bases; bases outside gene matches: 12.

At least ten counts were recorded for this clonotype. The V call is TRBV4-3, the J call TRBJ1-1, with 7 bases lining up with TRBD1. The CDR3 runs 15 residues. The J segment lost 5 bases and the V segment lost 2 bases, leaving 8 bases of the junction unmatched. Germline assignment: CDR1 LGHNA and CDR2 YSLEER. Written as DNA, the CDR3 is TGCGCCAGCAGCCAAACTCATACAGGGGATACTGAAGCTTTCTTT. This codes for CASSQTHTGDTEAFF.

CDR3 coding DNA: TGTGCCAGCATGTTTGTCGGGACACAACAAGAGACCCAGTACTTC. Protein: CASMFVGTQQETQYF. The chain couples TRBV2 to TRBJ2-5; tentative D call: TRBD1 (6 bases). The germline CDR1 and CDR2 sequences are SNHLY and FYNNEI. The CDR3 extends over 15 amino acids. Trimming left V 7 bases short and J 2 bases short, with 17 bases between.

CDR3 coding DNA: TGTGCCAGCAGTCTTCACAGGACCCTGGACACCGGGGAGCTGTTTTTT. It encodes CASSLHRTLDTGELFF. This sequence joins TRBV7-9 and TRBJ2-2; D might be TRBD1 (5 bases). The V end was cut by 6 bases, the J end by 3 bases, with 17 bases between. The CDR3 loop spans 16 amino acids. CDR1 is SEHNR, CDR2 FQNEAQ, per germline (reference sequence).

This clonotype was recorded at least ten times. CDR3 in amino acids: CASSDGRGEAFF. In DNA form, the CDR3 reads TGTGCCAGCAGTGACGGTAGGGGAGAAGCTTTCTTT. The genes are TRBV6-6 and TRBJ1-1; D is possibly TRBD1 (5 bases). Germline CDR1 reads MNHNY; CDR2 reads SVGAGI (reference sequence). The CDR3 extends over 12 amino acids. V shed 5 bases and J shed 8 bases, with 12 bases lying between them.

This clonotype appeared a few times. The chain links TRBV4-3 to TRBJ2-7; TRBD2 aligns across 8 bases. This CDR3 is built from 18 residues. Germline values: CDR1 LGHNA, CDR2 YSLEER. The V gene end was trimmed by 0 bases and the J gene end by 5 bases; junction bases not matched to a gene: 15. The CDR3 region is CASSQESGGTSWFHEQYF. The CDR3 nucleotides are TGCGCCAGCAGCCAAGAGAGTGGGGGGACTAGTTGGTTCCACGAGCAGTACTTC.

There are a few counts of this clonotype. V gene TRBV15 combines with J gene TRBJ2-1; 10 positions agree with TRBD1. With V trimmed by 0 bases and J by 4 bases, 6 bases remained unmatched. This CDR3 is 17 amino acids long. Germline CDR1 LNHNV, CDR2 YYDKDF (reference sequence). For the CDR3, the DNA is TGTGCCACCAGCAGAGAACCCGGGACAGGGGTATACAATGAGCAGTTCTTC. Its protein product is CATSREPGTGVYNEQFF.

This clonotype showed up many times. This chain uses TRBV5-1 with TRBJ2-5; tentative D call: TRBD2 (5 bases). Per the germline V gene, CDR1 is SGHRS and CDR2 is YFSETQ. This CDR3 region has 13 residues. Trimming cost V 2 bases and J 5 bases, with 10 bases left between them. The CDR3 here is CASSFTGLETQYF. As DNA, the CDR3 is TGCGCCAGCAGCTTTACGGGGTTGGAGACCCAGTACTTC.

This clonotype was recorded many times. The chain recombines TRBV12-3 or TRBV12-4 with TRBJ2-6; D call uncertain. CDR3 length: 14 residues. V gave up 5 bases and J gave up 4 bases, with 9 bases separating them. In DNA, the CDR3 is TGTGCCAGCAGTCCCCAAGGCGGGGCCAACGTCCTGACTTTC. Protein product: CASSPQGGANVLTF.

CDR3 nucleotide sequence: TGTGCCAGCAGCTTACTTGGGGACAGTTCTTCTAACACTGAAGCTTTCTTT. Translating it yields CASSLLGDSSSNTEAFF. V usage is TRBV11-1 and J usage is TRBJ1-1; TRBD1 matches 7 bases. The CDR3 spans 17 residues. V was clipped by 2 bases and J by 2 bases; unmatched bases: 11. Germline V lookup: CDR1 SGHAT, CDR2 FQDESV (reference sequence).

This clonotype was seen many times. The V gene is TRBV7-9, the J gene TRBJ2-5, with a possible D match to TRBD2 (5 bases). CDR3 length equals 17 residues. The germline V and J ends were trimmed by 1 base and 5 bases, with 20 bases remaining between them. Per the germline V gene, CDR1 is SEHNR and CDR2 is FQNEAQ (reference sequence). The CDR3 is CASSLEFGVEGWETQYF. Here the CDR3 DNA reads TGTGCCAGCAGCTTAGAATTCGGGGTCGAGGGATGGGAGACCCAGTACTTC.

A few counts support this clonotype. The chain links TRBV30 to TRBJ1-5; D is possibly TRBD1 (6 bases). The CDR3 loop spans 12 amino acids. The germline V gene encodes CDR1 GTSNPN and CDR2 SVGIG (reference sequence). Trimming removed 2 bases from V and 6 bases from J, with 8 bases in between. The CDR3 DNA reads as TGTGCCTGGAGTACAGGGTTTCAGCCCCAGCATTTT. Protein sequence: CAWSTGFQPQHF.

The chain recombines TRBV10-3 with TRBJ2-5; no clear D. Per the germline V gene, CDR1 is ENHRY and CDR2 is SYGVKD. The V and J ends lost 4 bases and 2 bases respectively, with 11 bases between them. The CDR3 sequence is 14 residues long. CDR3 loop: CAISAEQLQETQYF. The CDR3 DNA follows: TGTGCCATCAGTGCGGAACAGTTACAAGAGACCCAGTACTTC.

This clonotype has a count of ten or more. This chain connects TRBV4-3 to TRBJ2-3; the match to TRBD2 covers 7 bases. Germline CDR1 reads LGHNA; CDR2 reads YSLEER. Trimming took 2 bases from V and 2 from J; bases not matched to a gene: 4. This CDR3 is built from 15 residues. The CDR3 DNA follows: TGCGCCAGCAGCCAACTAGCGGAAAACACAGATACGCAGTATTTT. It codes for CASSQLAENTDTQYF.

CDR3 coding DNA: TGCGCCAGCAGCCAAGATCTTGGGGGGGGGACTGTCTCCTACGAGCAGTACTTC. It is translated as CASSQDLGGGTVSYEQYF. The rearrangement joins TRBV4-3 to TRBJ2-7, with 7 bases identical to TRBD2. CDR1 LGHNA and CDR2 YSLEER come from the germline V gene. The CDR3 loop spans 18 amino acids. With 0 bases clipped from V and 0 bases from J, the junction kept 11 bases outside the gene matches.

This clonotype was observed many times. This sequence joins TRBV6-2 or TRBV6-3 and TRBJ1-1; D remains unclear. This CDR3 has 13 residues. Between the trimmed V and J ends, which lost 5 bases and 2 bases, there was a span of 9 bases. Germline CDR1 MNHEY, CDR2 SVGEGT. CDR3 nucleotides: TGTGCCAGCAGTCGGGCTATCAACACTGAAGCTTTCTTT. This codes for CASSRAINTEAFF.

The CDR3, as DNA: TGTGCCAGCAGCTTGGCCGGGCAGGAACAAGAGACCCAGTACTTC. Translated: CASSLAGQEQETQYF. The V call is TRBV5-6, the J call TRBJ2-5; D not certain. CDR1 SGHDT and CDR2 YYEEEE come from the germline V gene. The CDR3 totals 15 residues. The ends were cut back, 0 bases at V and 2 bases at J, with 11 bases in the middle.

The sample holds many counts of this clonotype. The chain employs TRBV4-3 and TRBJ2-2, with 8 bases aligning to TRBD1. Germline V lookup: CDR1 LGHNA, CDR2 YSLEER. The CDR3 is 14 amino acids. V lost 4 bases, J lost 4 bases, and 2 bases stayed unmatched. The CDR3 region is CASSPGQVTGELFF. CDR3 sequence (DNA): TGCGCCAGCAGCCCGGGACAGGTCACCGGGGAGCTGTTTTTT.

V gene TRBV6-5 combines with J gene TRBJ1-2; no clear D gene. CDR1 and CDR2 (germline): MNHEY, SVGAGI. The CDR3 consists of 15 residues. Trimming stripped 0 bases from V and 7 bases from J, with 15 bases between. CDR3 protein: CASSYSIPDVTGYTF. The CDR3 nucleotides read TGTGCCAGCAGTTACTCGATTCCCGACGTGACTGGCTACACCTTC.

This clonotype was observed at least ten times. The chain uses TRBV7-3 and TRBJ2-7; the D is unclear. The V and J ends lost 2 bases and 3 bases respectively, with 8 bases between them. Looked up from germline, CDR1 is SGHTA and CDR2 is FQGTGA. This CDR3 is 13 amino acids long. The CDR3 coding sequence is TGTGCCAGCAGCTTATGGACCGGCTACGAGCAGTACTTC. Its protein is CASSLWTGYEQYF. Complete variable domain (other parts from reference TRBV7-3 and TRBJ2-7): GAGVSQTPSNKVTEKGKYVELRCDPISGHTALYWYRQSLGQGPEFLIYFQGTGAADDSGLPNDRFFAVRPEGSVSTLKIQRTERGDSAVYLCASSLWTGYEQYFGPGTRLTVT.

The rearrangement links TRBV4-1 to TRBJ2-5, with 9 positions matching TRBD1. This CDR3 has 16 residues. Trimming cost V 1 base and J 6 bases; bases outside gene matches: 9. CDR1 MGHRA and CDR2 YSYEKL come from the germline V gene. CDR3 sequence: CASSQGGPGQGQTQYF. DNA for the CDR3: TGCGCCAGCAGCCAAGGGGGGCCGGGACAGGGCCAGACCCAGTACTTC.

This clonotype appeared a few times. This chain connects TRBV7-2 to TRBJ1-6; D uncertain. The germline CDR1 and CDR2 sequences are SGHTA and FQGNSA. V was pared by 5 bases and J by 8 bases, with 16 bases between. This CDR3 is 15 amino acids long. CDR3 in amino acids: CASSTHREGDSPLHF. The CDR3 region has the DNA TGTGCCAGCAGCACCCACCGGGAAGGCGATTCACCCCTCCACTTT.